The text below deals with one T cell receptor beta chain. V was shortened by 5 bases and J by 5 bases, with 13 bases between the two germline ends. CDR3 length equals 14 residues. Germline CDR1 reads SGHTA; CDR2 reads FQGNSA. The sample is drawn from a study of OX40 agonist ivuxolimab in advanced cancers. Using immunoSEQ multiplex PCR, the repertoire was profiled, and TCRdb retains in-frame clones only, with some absent. The data contain more than 50,000 clones, nearly 80% of them singletons. The chain combines TRBV7-2 with TRBJ2-4; D tentatively reads TRBD1 or TRBD2 (6 bases each). This sequence originates from an adult with an advanced solid tumor such as melanoma, head and neck, liver or kidney cancer. The sequencing used CD4+ or CD8+ T cells sorted from blood, collected in a trial of the OX40 agonist ivuxolimab. The CDR3 loop is CASSPPGGQNIQYF. The CDR3 DNA reads as TGTGCCAGCAGCCCACCCGGGGGCCAAAACATTCAGTACTTC.